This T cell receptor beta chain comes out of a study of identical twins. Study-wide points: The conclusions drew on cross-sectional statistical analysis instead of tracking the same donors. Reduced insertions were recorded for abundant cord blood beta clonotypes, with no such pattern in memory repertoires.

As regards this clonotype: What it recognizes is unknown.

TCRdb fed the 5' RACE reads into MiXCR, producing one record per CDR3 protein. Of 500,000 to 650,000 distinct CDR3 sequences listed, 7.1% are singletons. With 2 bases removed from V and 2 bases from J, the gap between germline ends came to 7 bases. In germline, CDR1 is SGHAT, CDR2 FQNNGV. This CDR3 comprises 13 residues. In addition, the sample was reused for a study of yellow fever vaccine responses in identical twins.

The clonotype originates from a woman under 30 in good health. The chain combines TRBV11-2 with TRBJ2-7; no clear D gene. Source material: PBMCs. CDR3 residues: CASSLRWAYEQYF. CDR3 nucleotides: TGTGCCAGCAGCTTAAGGTGGGCCTACGAGCAGTACTTC.